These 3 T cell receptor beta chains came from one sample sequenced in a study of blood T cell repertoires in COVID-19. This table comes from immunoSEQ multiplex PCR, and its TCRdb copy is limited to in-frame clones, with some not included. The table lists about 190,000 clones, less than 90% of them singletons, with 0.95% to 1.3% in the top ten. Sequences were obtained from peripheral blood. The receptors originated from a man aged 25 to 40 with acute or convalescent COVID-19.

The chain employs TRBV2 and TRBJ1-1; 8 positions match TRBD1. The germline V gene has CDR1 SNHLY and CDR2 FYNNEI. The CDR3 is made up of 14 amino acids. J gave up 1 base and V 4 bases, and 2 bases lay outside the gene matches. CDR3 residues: CASSVGQGNTEAFF. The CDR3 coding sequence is TGTGCCAGCAGTGTTGGACAGGGGAACACTGAAGCTTTCTTT. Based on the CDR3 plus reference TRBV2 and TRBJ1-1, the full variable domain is EPEVTQTPSHQVTQMGQEVILRCVPISNHLYFYWYRQILGQKVEFLVSFYNNEISEKSEIFDDQFSVERPDGSNFTLKIRSTKLEDSAMYFCASSVGQGNTEAFFGQGTRLTVV.

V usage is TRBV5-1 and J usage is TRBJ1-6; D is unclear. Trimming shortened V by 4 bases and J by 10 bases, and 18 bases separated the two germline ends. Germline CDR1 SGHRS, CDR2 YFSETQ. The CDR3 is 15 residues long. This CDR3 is CASSPGWAQRSPLHF. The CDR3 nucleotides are TGCGCCAGCAGCCCAGGTTGGGCCCAAAGGTCACCCCTCCACTTT.

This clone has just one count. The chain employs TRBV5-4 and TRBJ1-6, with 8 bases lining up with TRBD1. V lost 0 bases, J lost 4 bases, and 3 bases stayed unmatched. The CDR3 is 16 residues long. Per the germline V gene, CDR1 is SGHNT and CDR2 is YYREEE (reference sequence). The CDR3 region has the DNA TGTGCCAGCAGCTTGGACAGGGGGGCTTATAATTCACCCCTCCACTTT. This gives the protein CASSLDRGAYNSPLHF.